This is a list of T cell receptor beta chains from one sample in a study of CD8 T cells in Susac syndrome. TCRdb used MiXCR to reprocess the immunoSEQ multiplex PCR reads, holding one entry per CDR3 protein. The sample carries roughly 130,000 distinct CDR3 sequences, over 90% recorded once. Sequencing input: CD4+ T cells from PBMCs. Receptors originate from a human donor in good health. Each CDR3 is given with its conserved first and last residue. The D gene is left open where the match is weak. Clone sizes are given selectively: once, few, many, or a class where the clone is expanded.

j_call v_call clone_size d_call cdr3_aa cdr3_nt
TRBJ2-7 TRBV7-9 . TRBD2 CASSLTTRTSGRSEQYF TGTGCCAGCAGCCTAACCACCCGGACTAGCGGGAGAAGCGAGCAGTACTTC
TRBJ2-1 TRBV3-1 . TRBD2 CASSRAGASYNEQFF TGTGCCAGCAGTCGTGCGGGAGCCTCCTACAATGAGCAGTTCTTC
TRBJ1-5 TRBV19 . . CASSIGNNQPQHF TGTGCCAGTAGTATAGGGAATAATCAGCCCCAGCATTTT
TRBJ1-1 TRBV29-1 . . CSVDRVGAFF TGCAGCGTTGACAGGGTTGGCGCTTTCTTT
TRBJ1-5 TRBV24-1 . . CATNRRPWVWPQHF TGTGCCACCAACCGGAGGCCCTGGGTCTGGCCCCAGCATTTT
TRBJ1-1 TRBV27 . TRBD1 CASRRNRGSTEAFF TGTGCCAGCCGACGGAACAGGGGAAGCACTGAAGCTTTCTTT
TRBJ2-5 TRBV2 . TRBD2 CASRLLAGGPETQYF TGTGCCAGCAGGCTACTAGCGGGAGGGCCGGAGACCCAGTACTTC
TRBJ1-5 TRBV7-2 . . CASSFFQGEQPQHF TGTGCCAGCAGCTTCTTCCAGGGTGAACAGCCCCAGCATTTT
TRBJ2-5 TRBV3-1 . . CASSHSGEPRRGTQYF TGTGCCAGCAGCCATTCGGGGGAGCCCAGGCGGGGGACCCAGTACTTC
TRBJ1-4 TRBV7-2 . . CASSQRPNEKLFF TGTGCCAGCAGCCAGAGGCCCAATGAAAAACTGTTTTTT
TRBJ1-1 TRBV28 . . CASSPTVAEAFF TGTGCCAGCAGCCCCACAGTTGCTGAAGCTTTCTTT
TRBJ2-1 TRBV7-8 . . CASSLGQDGDEQFF TGTGCCAGCAGCTTAGGACAGGATGGGGATGAGCAGTTCTTC
TRBJ2-7 TRBV19 . . CATSTSYEQYF TGTGCCACTTCTACTTCCTACGAGCAGTACTTC
TRBJ2-3 TRBV7-9 once . CASSPLGDTQYF TGTGCCAGCAGCCCTCTCGGGGATACGCAGTATTTT
TRBJ2-5 TRBV9 . TRBD2 CASSVGSGRSGETQYF TGTGCCAGCAGCGTAGGATCCGGGAGGAGTGGGGAGACCCAGTACTTC
TRBJ1-2 TRBV20-1 . TRBD1 CIGDSANYGYTF TGCATTGGGGACAGTGCTAACTATGGCTACACCTTC
TRBJ1-2 TRBV29-1 . . CSVEGEGYTF TGCAGCGTTGAAGGGGAAGGCTACACCTTC
TRBJ2-3 TRBV29-1 few . CSVVASTDTQYF TGCAGCGTTGTTGCGAGCACAGATACGCAGTATTTT
TRBJ2-7 TRBV29-1 once . CSAGGGYEQYF TGCAGCGCTGGTGGGGGCTACGAGCAGTACTTC
TRBJ2-3 TRBV15 . . CATSRTSGLLTDTQYF TGTGCCACCAGCAGAACCTCCGGACTGCTCACAGATACGCAGTATTTT
TRBJ2-7 TRBV4-2 once TRBD2 CASSPLAGGIGYEQYF TGTGCCAGCAGCCCCCTAGCGGGAGGGATCGGCTACGAGCAGTACTTC
TRBJ2-5 TRBV5-4 . . CASSLAGVQETQYF TGTGCCAGCAGCTTGGCGGGGGTGCAAGAGACCCAGTACTTC
TRBJ2-3 TRBV7-2 . TRBD2 CASSLSKGGTDTQYF TGTGCCAGCAGCTTAAGTAAGGGAGGGACAGATACGCAGTATTTT
TRBJ2-1 TRBV18 . TRBD2 CASSPRGGRAVNEQFF TGTGCCAGCTCACCACGAGGAGGGAGGGCCGTCAATGAGCAGTTCTTC
TRBJ2-7 TRBV28 . . CASTGTPISEQYF TGTGCCAGCACGGGGACGCCAATTTCCGAGCAGTACTTC
TRBJ2-7 TRBV18 few TRBD2 CASSPRTSGSYEQYF TGTGCCAGCTCACCAAGGACTAGCGGGAGCTACGAGCAGTACTTC
TRBJ1-3 TRBV28 . TRBD1 CASLRGPVGGNTIYF TGTGCCAGCTTGAGGGGGCCCGTTGGTGGAAACACCATATATTTT
TRBJ1-1 TRBV29-1 . TRBD1 CSVRQGNTEAFF TGCAGCGTGAGACAGGGCAACACTGAAGCTTTCTTT
TRBJ1-1 TRBV3-1 once . CASSQAPTGLGTEAFF TGTGCCAGCAGCCAAGCCCCCACAGGGCTGGGCACTGAAGCTTTCTTT
TRBJ2-5 TRBV4-2 . TRBD2 CASSQGTSGLQETQYF TGTGCCAGCAGCCAAGGGACTAGCGGGCTGCAAGAGACCCAGTACTTC
TRBJ1-5 TRBV20-1 . . CSARVGSNQPQHF TGCAGTGCTAGAGTTGGGAGCAATCAGCCCCAGCATTTT
TRBJ2-6 TRBV6-6 . . CASSYSHSGANVLTF TGTGCCAGCAGTTATTCGCACTCTGGGGCCAACGTCCTGACTTTC
TRBJ1-1 TRBV5-1 . TRBD1 CASSQDRSEAFF TGCGCCAGCAGCCAGGACAGGAGTGAAGCTTTCTTT
TRBJ2-1 TRBV3-1 . TRBD2 CASSLSSGRLNEQFF TGTGCCAGCAGCCTTTCTAGCGGGAGGCTCAATGAGCAGTTCTTC
TRBJ2-1 TRBV6-5 . TRBD1 CASRDRGNGREFF TGTGCCAGCCGGGACAGGGGTAATGGAAGGGAGTTCTTC
TRBJ1-1 TRBV18 . . CASSPLEQGAEAFF TGTGCCAGCTCACCATTGGAACAGGGAGCTGAAGCTTTCTTT
TRBJ1-1 TRBV29-1 few . CSVDKTGIAFF TGCAGCGTTGATAAAACAGGGATTGCTTTCTTT
TRBJ2-1 TRBV7-7 . . CASSQGHYNEQFF TGTGCTAGCAGCCAGGGACACTACAATGAGCAGTTCTTC
TRBJ1-1 TRBV7-9 . . CASSLGAGGETEAFF TGTGCCAGCAGCTTAGGTGCTGGAGGGGAAACTGAAGCTTTCTTT
TRBJ2-7 TRBV2 . . CASSVANPNEQYF TGTGCCAGCAGTGTCGCCAACCCCAACGAGCAGTACTTC
TRBJ1-2 TRBV6-2/TRBV6-3 . . CASSRVGASNYGYTF TGTGCCAGCAGTCGCGTCGGGGCTTCTAACTATGGCTACACCTTC
TRBJ2-3 TRBV29-1 . . CSVVPVDTQYF TGCAGCGTTGTCCCTGTGGATACGCAGTATTTT
TRBJ2-6 TRBV30 . . CAWSPHGGANVLTF TGTGCCTGGAGTCCCCATGGAGGGGCCAACGTCCTGACTTTC
TRBJ2-3 TRBV5-1 . TRBD1 CASSPGQGVDTQYF TGCGCCAGCAGCCCGGGACAGGGAGTAGATACGCAGTATTTT
TRBJ2-1 TRBV2 . . CASRRSSYNEQFF TGTGCCAGCAGGCGGTCCTCCTACAATGAGCAGTTCTTC
TRBJ2-7 TRBV5-1 . . CASSYDLGEQYF TGCGCCAGCAGCTATGACCTGGGAGAGCAGTACTTC
TRBJ1-6 TRBV6-5 once . CASSYSMRSYGTNSPLHF TGTGCCAGCAGTTACTCGATGAGGTCCTATGGAACCAATTCACCCCTCCACTTT
TRBJ2-3 TRBV29-1 . TRBD1 CSVCPIQGITDTQYF TGCAGCGTATGCCCTATACAGGGGATCACAGATACGCAGTATTTT
TRBJ1-3 TRBV29-1 . . CSVDWAGDGNTIYF TGCAGCGTTGATTGGGCAGGGGACGGAAACACCATATATTTT
TRBJ2-7 TRBV2 . TRBD2 CASSEAGGEADEQYF TGTGCCAGCAGTGAAGCTGGGGGGGAGGCTGACGAGCAGTACTTC
TRBJ1-1 TRBV2 . TRBD1 CASSQRTGSITEAFF TGTGCCAGCAGTCAAAGGACAGGATCTATAACTGAAGCTTTCTTT
TRBJ1-1 TRBV5-1 . . CASSLEGFTEAFF TGCGCCAGCAGCTTGGAAGGATTCACTGAAGCTTTCTTT
TRBJ1-2 TRBV7-9 once . CATTPSDEKGYTF TGTGCCACCACCCCGAGTGATGAGAAAGGCTACACCTTC
TRBJ1-1 TRBV29-1 . . CSVDPASEAFF TGCAGCGTTGACCCCGCGAGTGAAGCTTTCTTT
TRBJ2-7 TRBV5-6 few TRBD2 CASSSGGEQYF TGTGCCAGCAGCTCGGGGGGCGAGCAGTACTTC
TRBJ2-5 TRBV29-1 few TRBD2 CSAGGTARETQYF TGCAGCGCGGGAGGGACGGCCCGAGAGACCCAGTACTTC
TRBJ2-5 TRBV15 once . CATSRAETQYF TGTGCCACCAGCAGAGCAGAGACCCAGTACTTC
TRBJ1-3 TRBV12-3/TRBV12-4 . . CASSLGPPDSGNTIYF TGTGCCAGCAGTTTAGGGCCGCCGGACTCTGGAAACACCATATATTTT